The next 13 T cell receptor beta chains were all read from a single sample in a study of blood T cell repertoires in COVID-19. The table came from immunoSEQ multiplex PCR; TCRdb's copy has only in-frame clones and leaves some out. The sample holds 230,000 or so clones, 87% seen once. Sequencing was performed on peripheral blood. The receptors were gathered from a man aged 35-49 years with active or convalescent COVID-19.

V and J are TRBV6-5 and TRBJ2-3; D possibly corresponds to TRBD1 (5 bases). This CDR3 spans 15 amino acids. V was cut by 6 bases and J by 2 bases, with 15 bases left in between. Germline CDR1 and CDR2: MNHEY and SVGAGI. The CDR3 spells CASRMARAFTDTQYF. DNA for the CDR3: TGTGCCAGCAGAATGGCCAGGGCTTTCACAGATACGCAGTATTTT.

This chain uses TRBV6-5 with TRBJ1-2; 7 nucleotides line up with TRBD1. This CDR3 has 14 amino acids. The germline V gene has CDR1 MNHEY and CDR2 SVGAGI. V lost 4 bases to trimming and J lost 4 bases; unmatched junction nucleotides: 6. CDR3 loop: CASSFDRAGYGYTF. CDR3 nucleotides: TGTGCCAGCAGTTTCGACAGGGCAGGCTATGGCTACACCTTC.

V and J are TRBV9 and TRBJ2-2; TRBD2 agrees at 10 bases. With 0 bases clipped from V and 6 bases from J, the junction kept 2 bases outside the gene matches. CDR3 length equals 15 residues. In germline, CDR1 is SGDLS, CDR2 YYNGEE. CDR3 sequence (DNA): TGTGCCAGCAGCGTAGGAGCGGGGGGGCCCGGGGAGCTGTTTTTT. This sequence encodes CASSVGAGGPGELFF.

This chain connects TRBV3-1 (or the pseudogene TRBV3-2) to TRBJ1-2, with D possibly being TRBD1 (6 bases). Germline CDR1 LGHDT, CDR2 YNNKEL (reference sequence). This CDR3 is 15 amino acids long. Trimming pared 0 bases from V and 6 bases from J, leaving 14 bases between. In DNA form, the CDR3 reads TGTGCCAGCAGCCAAGAAGTCAGGGGAAGAGATGGCTACACCTTC. Protein: CASSQEVRGRDGYTF.

As for this clone: One junction end disagrees with the germline gene, perhaps due to a read error. The chain recombines TRBV7-7 with TRBJ2-5; D may be TRBD2 (5 bases). The CDR3 contains 15 residues. Germline-derived CDR1 and CDR2 are SSHAT and FNYEAQ (reference sequence). This CDR3 is CASSLSTRIQETQYF. The CDR3 DNA reads as TGTGCTAGCAGCTTATCAACTAGGATACAAGAGACCCAGTACTTC.

This chain joins TRBV20-1 and TRBJ1-6, with 8 bases lining up with TRBD1. The trim removed 3 bases at V and 6 bases at J, leaving 4 bases unmatched. This CDR3 spans 14 amino acids. Germline V gene data show CDR1 as DFQATT and CDR2 as SNEGSKA (reference sequence). The CDR3 DNA sequence: TGCAGTGCTAGTAGCGGACAGGGTAATTCACCCCTCCACTTT. This translates into CSASSGQGNSPLHF.

The chain combines TRBV21-1 with TRBJ1-1; the D call TRBD1 from the table was never checked on the DNA. TRBV21-1 is shown as a pseudogene. The CDR3 runs 14 residues. The CDR3 sequence is CASSPYRGDTEAFF. As DNA, the CDR3 is TGTGCCAGCAGCCCTTACAGGGGAGACACTGAAGCTTTCTTT.

This clone was counted a single time. V and J are TRBV9 and TRBJ1-1, with 8 positions matching TRBD1. With V trimmed by 0 bases and J by 8 bases, 3 bases remained unmatched. The CDR3 is 13 residues long. Germline V gene lookup returns CDR1 SGDLS and CDR2 YYNGEE. CDR3 in amino acids: CASSVEPGGEAFF. The CDR3 nucleotides are TGTGCCAGCAGCGTAGAGCCAGGGGGCGAAGCTTTCTTT.

The table lists this clone with a count of one. The chain is built from TRBV2 and TRBJ2-1; 10 nucleotides agree with TRBD2. With 4 bases clipped from V and 5 bases from J, the junction kept 11 bases outside the gene matches. Germline V gives CDR1 SNHLY, CDR2 FYNNEI. This CDR3 has 17 amino acids. The CDR3 coding sequence is TGTGCCAGCAGTGTAAGTAGCGGGAGGTTCCTGGACAATGAGCAGTTCTTC. Residues: CASSVSSGRFLDNEQFF.

The table lists this clone with a few counts. V usage is TRBV20-1 and J usage is TRBJ2-7; D gene ambiguous. This CDR3 region has 14 residues. V was cut by 6 bases and J by 3 bases, with 18 bases left in between. The germline V gene has CDR1 DFQATT and CDR2 SNEGSKA (reference sequence). CDR3 coding DNA: TGCAGTGCCAGTCCGATAAGACATGGCTACGAGCAGTACTTC. Protein product: CSASPIRHGYEQYF.

V gene TRBV27 combines with J gene TRBJ1-2; TRBD1 agrees at 10 bases. V gave up 6 bases and J gave up 1 base; unmatched junction bases: 2. This CDR3 region has 14 residues. Germline V CDR1 and CDR2: MNHEY, SMNVEV (reference sequence). Here the CDR3 reads CASSGTGDNYGYTF. CDR3 bases: TGTGCCAGCAGCGGGACAGGGGATAACTATGGCTACACCTTC.

This chain connects TRBV11-2 to TRBJ1-4, with D tentatively TRBD1 (5 bases). Trimming took off 5 bases at V and 4 bases at J, with 14 bases between the two ends. This CDR3 is built from 15 residues. Germline V gene sequence: CDR1 SGHAT, CDR2 FQNNGV. This chain's CDR3 is CASSHQQDRNEKLFF. For the CDR3, the DNA is TGTGCCAGCAGCCACCAACAGGACCGTAATGAAAAACTGTTTTTT.

V gene TRBV2 combines with J gene TRBJ2-3; 11 bases map to TRBD1. The trim removed 8 bases at V and 4 bases at J, leaving 5 bases unmatched. Germline V gives CDR1 SNHLY, CDR2 FYNNEI. There are 14 residues in the CDR3. CDR3 DNA sequence: TGTGCCAGCGGAGGGACAGGGGGTCCAGATACGCAGTATTTT. Protein: CASGGTGGPDTQYF.